What follows are 28 T cell receptor beta chains derived from one specimen sequenced in a study of regulatory T cells in long-lasting Graves disease (dated by TCRdb to about 2021). The sample's time point label, decoded: newly diagnosed GD, antithyroid drugs for less than 3 months. For both TCR sequencing and RNA sequencing, RNA was extracted from PBMCs in TRIzol. The library was obtained by multiplex PCR. TCRdb names Illumina HiSeq 4000 as the instrument used. TCR beta libraries were built with iRepertoire HTBI primers and Arm-PCR amplification of CDR3 regions. The public reads were run again by TCRdb, first through fastp at Q25 and then through MiXCR, and only productive beta chains were kept. Entries are consolidated by CDR3 protein sequence, retaining the most common genes and DNA. The sample table lists about 440,000 distinct CDR3 sequences, 16% of them with a count of one. The ten largest account for around a tenth of the sample.

The sample was also reused in another study, on T cells in Graves' hyperthyroidism and ophthalmopathy.

This specimen was peripheral blood mononuclear cells (PBMCs), taken at new diagnosis, from a patient treated with antithyroid drugs. Receptor source: a woman aged 30 to 39 with Graves disease. Donor details come from another sample of the same person, matched by shared clones.

This clonotype was seen ten or more times. The chain links TRBV20-1 to TRBJ1-1; 9 nucleotides line up with TRBD1. The CDR3 sequence is 14 residues long. CDR1 and CDR2 from the germline V gene are DFQATT and SNEGSKA (reference sequence). CDR3 in amino acids: CTRWTGAMNTEAFF. In DNA, the CDR3 is TGCACCCGCTGGACAGGGGCGATGAACACTGAAGCTTTCTTT.

This chain connects TRBV28 to TRBJ2-7; D call uncertain. The length of the CDR3 is 14 residues. From germline, CDR1 is MDHEN and CDR2 SYDVKM. The V end was cut by 5 bases, the J end by 0 bases, with 11 bases between. The CDR3 DNA reads as TGTGCCAGCAGTCAATCCCATAACTCCTACGAGCAGTACTTC. The encoded protein is CASSQSHNSYEQYF.

To note about this clonotype: This likely traces to a read error, being one base from a far larger clone. The chain joins TRBV28 to TRBJ2-7; the D is unclear. V shed 6 bases and J shed 7 bases, with 13 bases lying between them. Germline assignment: CDR1 MDHEN and CDR2 SYDVKM. This CDR3 spans 12 amino acids. CDR3 coding DNA: TGTGCCAGCAGCCCTGGGGTGAGGGAGCAGTACTTC. Translating it yields CASSPGVREQYF.

This chain connects TRBV2 to TRBJ1-5, with unresolved D. Germline V gene data show CDR1 as SNHLY and CDR2 as FYNNEI. V lost 8 bases and J lost 6, with 11 bases in between. The CDR3 length is 12 residues. The CDR3 here is CASEVGIQPQHF. The CDR3 coding sequence is TGTGCCAGCGAGGTTGGTATTCAGCCCCAGCATTTT.

This chain connects TRBV6-9 to TRBJ1-2, with unresolved D. CDR3 length equals 13 residues. The ends were cut back, 3 bases at V and 5 bases at J, with 10 bases in the middle. Germline V CDR1 and CDR2: MNHGY, SVAAGI. The CDR3 DNA is TGTGCCAGCAGTTACGCTCGGGAATATGGCTACACCTTC. Amino acids: CASSYAREYGYTF.

The chain is built from TRBV12-3 or TRBV12-4 and TRBJ2-1, with D perhaps TRBD1 or TRBD2 (7 bases each). The ends were cut back, 3 bases at V and 4 bases at J, with 22 bases in the middle. The CDR3 loop spans 18 amino acids. This CDR3 is CASSLGGGRQGRYNEQFF. The CDR3 DNA reads as TGTGCCAGCAGTTTGGGGGGGGGACGACAGGGCAGGTACAATGAGCAGTTCTTC.

This clonotype was recorded at least ten times. The gene calls are TRBV9 and TRBJ2-3; D is tentatively TRBD1 or TRBD2 (5 bases each). Germline CDR1 is SGDLS and CDR2 is YYNGEE. Trimming removed 4 bases from V and 5 bases from J, with 20 bases in between. This CDR3 spans 16 amino acids. This CDR3 reads CASSIHRDQMEDTQYF. CDR3 in DNA: TGTGCCAGCAGCATACACCGGGACCAGATGGAAGATACGCAGTATTTT.

This clonotype has at least ten counts. The V gene is TRBV20-1, the J gene TRBJ2-3; D may match TRBD1 or TRBD2 (5 bases each). Germline V lookup: CDR1 DFQATT, CDR2 SNEGSKA (reference sequence). V was clipped by 3 bases and J by 0 bases, with 10 bases between them. This CDR3 is 14 amino acids long. In nucleotides, the CDR3 is TGCAGTGCTAGCCGGGACCCCAGCACAGATACGCAGTATTTT. Protein: CSASRDPSTDTQYF.

The table lists this clonotype with a few counts. The J gene is TRBJ2-5, the V gene TRBV5-4; the D is unclear. This CDR3 spans 14 amino acids. CDR1 and CDR2 (germline): SGHNT, YYREEE (reference sequence). V was clipped by 0 bases and J by 5 bases, with 11 bases between them. The CDR3 DNA reads as TGTGCCAGCAGCTTGGAACACCACGGCGAGACCCAGTACTTC. This sequence encodes CASSLEHHGETQYF. The full variable domain, with the rest looked up from reference TRBV5-4 and TRBJ2-5, is ETGVTQSPTHLIKTRGQQVTLRCSSQSGHNTVSWYQQALGQGPQFIFQYYREEENGRGNFPPRFSGLQFPNYSSELNVNALELDDSALYLCASSLEHHGETQYFGPGTRLLVL.

This clonotype was seen more than once but under ten times. CDR3 region: CASSSLAISTDTQYF. The CDR3 nucleotides are TGTGCCAGCAGTTCCCTAGCGATTAGCACAGATACGCAGTATTTT. The chain is built from TRBV6-2 or TRBV6-3 and TRBJ2-3; tentatively, D is TRBD2 (6 bases). CDR3 size: 15 residues. The V gene's germline CDR1 is MNHEY and CDR2 SVGEGT. Trimming took off 4 bases at V and 0 bases at J, with 11 bases between the two ends.

On this clonotype itself: It is likely a read error: a sequence one base away is far more abundant. The genes are TRBV11-2 and TRBJ2-3; 9 bases agree with TRBD1. The closer fit of TRBJ1-1 to the DNA end suggests the J call may be wrong. Per germline, CDR1 SGHAT and CDR2 FQNNGV. The CDR3 contains 14 residues. DNA of the CDR3: TGTGCCGGCAGAACCGGGACAGGGCCGGGTGAAGCTTTCTTT. This encodes CAGRTGTGPGEAFF.

At least ten counts were recorded for this clonotype. V usage is TRBV7-2 and J usage is TRBJ2-7; TRBD2 agrees at 12 bases. Germline V gene lookup returns CDR1 SGHTA and CDR2 FQGNSA. The J segment lost 2 bases and the V segment lost 1 base, leaving 0 bases of the junction unmatched. The CDR3 extends over 15 amino acids. CDR3 nucleotide sequence: TGTGCCAGCAGCTTAGGGACTAGCGGGACCTACGAGCAGTACTTC. Its protein product is CASSLGTSGTYEQYF.

V usage is TRBV12-3 or TRBV12-4 and J usage is TRBJ2-3; TRBD2 aligns across 11 bases. After removal of 6 bases from V and 10 bases from J, the junction contained 6 bases not matched to a gene. There are 13 residues in the CDR3. CDR3 in DNA: TGTGCCAGCAGACAAGGACTAGCGGGTGCGCAGTATTTT. Translating gives CASRQGLAGAQYF.

The rearrangement uses TRBV14 and TRBJ1-5; D call uncertain. V was trimmed by 1 base and J by 6 bases, leaving 4 bases between them. Germline-derived CDR1 and CDR2 are SGHDN and FVKESK. This CDR3 comprises 12 residues. CDR3 sequence reads: CASSQAVQPQHF. For the CDR3, the DNA is TGTGCCAGCAGCCAAGCAGTTCAGCCCCAGCATTTT.

This clonotype came up many times. The chain carries TRBV7-3 and TRBJ2-1; possibly TRBD1 or TRBD2 for D (5 bases each). V dropped 5 bases and J dropped 3 bases, with 17 bases sitting between them. The germline V gene encodes CDR1 SGHTA and CDR2 FQGTGA. This CDR3 is built from 16 residues. This CDR3 is CASSPLGEGNYNEQFF. For the CDR3, the DNA is TGTGCCAGCAGCCCTCTCGGCGAGGGGAACTACAATGAGCAGTTCTTC.

In its sample, this clonotype was seen a few times. The rearrangement links TRBV27 to TRBJ1-2, with 7 bases that match TRBD1. The CDR3 consists of 18 residues. The germline V gene encodes CDR1 MNHEY and CDR2 SMNVEV (reference sequence). J gave up 2 bases and V 1 base, and 13 bases lay outside the gene matches. The CDR3 spells CASSLWGGATGSNYGYTF. CDR3 nucleotide sequence: TGTGCCAGCAGTTTATGGGGGGGGGCGACAGGGTCCAACTATGGCTACACCTTC.

In regard to this clonotype: A much bigger clone sits one base away, suggesting this may be a read error. The chain employs TRBV28 and TRBJ2-7; unclear D gene. The CDR3 has 11 residues. V lost 7 bases, J lost 8 bases, and 12 bases lay in between. Germline CDR1 is MDHEN and CDR2 is SYDVKM. CDR3: CASIELGKQYF. The DNA of the CDR3 is TGTGCCAGCATTGAACTTGGTAAGCAGTACTTC.

This clonotype was detected a few times. The rearrangement uses TRBV6-1 and TRBJ1-2; perhaps TRBD1 as D (5 bases). CDR1 is MNHNS and CDR2 is SASEGT in the germline V gene. V was pared by 7 bases and J by 8 bases, with 17 bases between. This CDR3 region has 13 residues. CDR3 amino acids: CASKTQGADGYTF. In nucleotides, the CDR3 is TGTGCCAGCAAAACCCAGGGAGCAGACGGCTACACCTTC.

This clonotype was seen at least ten times. The chain employs TRBV7-3 and TRBJ2-2, with D possibly matching TRBD1 (6 bases). Trimming took 6 bases from V and 9 from J, leaving 17 bases between them. Germline assignment: CDR1 SGHTA and CDR2 FQGTGA. This CDR3 is 14 amino acids long. This chain's CDR3 is CASSRGTGSWELFF. CDR3 bases: TGTGCCAGCAGTCGGGGTACAGGGTCCTGGGAGCTGTTTTTT.

A remark on this clonotype: This sequence may be a read error, since a much larger clone differs from it by one base. Here the CDR3 reads CSARLVSGGFYNERFF. The CDR3 coding sequence is TGCAGTGCTAGACTTGTTAGCGGGGGCTTCTACAATGAGCGGTTCTTC. This sequence joins TRBV20-1 and TRBJ2-1, with 9 bases identical to TRBD2. The germline V gene encodes CDR1 DFQATT and CDR2 SNEGSKA (reference sequence). The CDR3 extends over 16 amino acids.

CDR3 region: CSVIYPRQGSVSLNGYTF. CDR3 in DNA: TGCAGCGTTATATACCCTAGACAGGGCTCTGTCAGTTTAAATGGCTACACCTTC. V is TRBV29-1 and J is TRBJ1-2; 7 bases are shared with TRBD1. CDR3 length: 18 amino acids. The V and J ends lost 5 bases and 6 bases, in that order; junction bases with no gene match: 24. CDR1 and CDR2 (germline): SQVTM, ANQGSEA.

This clonotype was detected ten times or more. The chain links TRBV27 to TRBJ2-7; D possibly uses TRBD1 or TRBD2 (5 bases each). The germline gives CDR1 MNHEY, CDR2 SMNVEV (reference sequence). The CDR3 is made up of 14 amino acids. Trimming shortened V by 5 bases and J by 3 bases, and 14 bases separated the two germline ends. In DNA, the CDR3 is TGTGCCAGCAGTCTGGACACGGGGAGCTACGAGCAGTACTTC. Protein: CASSLDTGSYEQYF.

This clonotype was found many times. The chain recombines TRBV7-2 with TRBJ2-3; TRBD2 agrees at 13 bases. Germline assignment: CDR1 SGHTA and CDR2 FQGNSA. V shed 8 bases and J 5 bases; nucleotides not matched to a gene: 7. The CDR3 runs 15 residues. DNA for the CDR3: TGTGCCAGCGCAAGGACTAGCGGGAGTGTAGATACGCAGTATTTT. Protein: CASARTSGSVDTQYF.

This clonotype showed up many times. J is TRBJ2-5 and V is TRBV28, with 11 bases lining up with TRBD2. With V trimmed by 6 bases and J by 4 bases, 7 bases remained unmatched. This CDR3 region has 15 residues. Germline CDR1 and CDR2: MDHEN and SYDVKM. CDR3 nucleotide sequence: TGTGCCAGCAGGTCGACGGGGACTAGCGGAGAGACCCAGTACTTC. Protein sequence: CASRSTGTSGETQYF. Using reference TRBV28 and TRBJ2-5 for the parts outside the CDR3, the full variable domain is DVKVTQSSRYLVKRTGEKVFLECVQDMDHENMFWYRQDPGLGLRLIYFSYDVKMKEKGDIPEGYSVSREKKERFSLILESASTNQTSMYLCASRSTGTSGETQYFGPGTRLLVL.

This clonotype occurred many times. V usage is TRBV2 and J usage is TRBJ1-2, with 9 bases that match TRBD1. The CDR3 consists of 17 residues. Germline lookup yields CDR1 SNHLY and CDR2 FYNNEI. V dropped 6 bases and J dropped 3; count of bases not matched to a gene: 14. The CDR3 region is CASSGVVVGTGHYGYTF. In nucleotides, the CDR3 is TGTGCCAGCAGCGGGGTGGTGGTCGGGACAGGGCACTATGGCTACACCTTC.

CDR3 bases: TGTGCCAGCAGTTGGGGACTAGACGGCGAGCAGTACTTC. Its translation: CASSWGLDGEQYF. The chain links TRBV28 to TRBJ2-7; 8 bases match TRBD2. J was trimmed by 6 bases and V by 4 bases; bases with no gene match: 5. The CDR3 runs 13 residues. Germline CDR1 and CDR2: MDHEN and SYDVKM.

This clonotype has a count of ten or more. The chain joins TRBV4-2 to TRBJ1-2; D not resolved. Germline CDR1 reads LGHNA; CDR2 reads YNFKEQ. V gave up 0 bases and J gave up 5 bases, with 19 bases separating them. The CDR3 contains 17 residues. The chain's CDR3 is CASSQETLLAVGYGYTF. CDR3 DNA sequence: TGTGCCAGCAGCCAAGAAACCCTACTAGCCGTGGGGTATGGCTACACCTTC.

This clonotype showed up many times. The chain couples TRBV20-1 to TRBJ2-2, with 9 bases fitting TRBD1. CDR3 length: 15 residues. Germline V gene data show CDR1 as DFQATT and CDR2 as SNEGSKA (reference sequence). V shed 6 bases and J 2 bases; nucleotides not matched to a gene: 7. DNA for the CDR3: TGCAGTGCCCTGGACAGGGGTACAAACACCGGGGAGCTGTTTTTT. This translates into CSALDRGTNTGELFF.